Below are 15 T cell receptor beta chains sequenced from a single sample in a study of regulatory T cells in long-lasting Graves disease. Specified time point: persistent/refractory GD, antithyroid drugs over 5 years with positive TRAb. Extracted PBMC RNA gave rise to the TCR library. CDR3-region Arm-PCR and iRepertoire HTBI primers produced the TCR beta libraries. TCRdb passed the multiplex PCR reads through MiXCR, listing each CDR3 protein once. The table lists 500,000 to 700,000 distinct CDR3 sequences, approximately 31% of them singletons. Sample: peripheral blood mononuclear cells (PBMCs), taken when the disease was refractory, from a patient treated with antithyroid drugs. These receptor sequences come from a female donor with Graves disease.

At least ten counts were recorded for this clonotype. The chain uses TRBV29-1 and TRBJ1-2; D perhaps matches TRBD1 (5 bases). Germline assignment: CDR1 SQVTM and CDR2 ANQGSEA. The ends were cut back, 4 bases at V and 3 bases at J, with 15 bases in the middle. This CDR3 is 14 amino acids long. CDR3 nucleotides: TGCAGCGTTGCCCTTGTGACAGCTTACTATGGCTACACCTTC. It encodes CSVALVTAYYGYTF.

J is TRBJ1-5 and V is TRBV6-1; no clear D. Trimming stripped 2 bases from V and 4 bases from J, with 12 bases between. Per the germline V gene, CDR1 is MNHNS and CDR2 is SASEGT. This CDR3 comprises 15 residues. In DNA, the CDR3 is TGTGCCAGCAGTGAAAACACTCATGGGAATCAGCCCCAGCATTTT. Translated, it gives CASSENTHGNQPQHF.

The chain employs TRBV20-1 and TRBJ1-4; 7 bases map to TRBD1. Germline lookup yields CDR1 DFQATT and CDR2 SNEGSKA (reference sequence). CDR3 length: 14 amino acids. Germline trimming cut 3 bases from V and 5 bases from J; bases unmatched to any gene: 6. CDR3 loop: CSASPDRANEKLFF. CDR3 coding DNA: TGCAGTGCTAGCCCTGACAGGGCGAATGAAAAACTGTTTTTT.

The chain uses TRBV20-1 and TRBJ1-1, with D hard to call. The CDR3 consists of 16 residues. Per the germline V gene, CDR1 is DFQATT and CDR2 is SNEGSKA (reference sequence). V lost 6 bases to trimming and J lost 5 bases, with 25 bases between them. The CDR3 region has the DNA TGCAGTGCCCCCCGCCGGGGAGCTAGGTTTAAGACTGAAGCTTTCTTT. Protein product: CSAPRRGARFKTEAFF.

In its sample, this clonotype was seen a few times. The chain links TRBV19 to TRBJ2-7; D gene unclear. V gave up 6 bases and J gave up 6 bases, with 18 bases separating them. The CDR3 covers 14 residues. Germline values: CDR1 LNHDA, CDR2 SQIVND (reference sequence). The DNA of the CDR3 is TGTGCCAGTAGAGGAAGGGCTTCGGCCGGCGAGCAGTACTTC. It yields the protein CASRGRASAGEQYF.

V gene TRBV5-1 combines with J gene TRBJ1-5, with D tentatively TRBD1 (6 bases). CDR3 length equals 15 residues. Germline assignment: CDR1 SGHRS and CDR2 YFSETQ. V lost 0 bases and J 3 bases, leaving 10 bases between the germline ends. This CDR3 is CASSLEGGTNQPQHF. The CDR3 DNA reads as TGCGCCAGCAGCTTGGAAGGGGGGACCAATCAGCCCCAGCATTTT. The whole variable domain, filled in from reference TRBV5-1 and TRBJ1-5, reads KAGVTQTPRYLIKTRGQQVTLSCSPISGHRSVSWYQQTPGQGLQFLFEYFSETQRNKGNFPGRFSGRQFSNSRSEMNVSTLELGDSALYLCASSLEGGTNQPQHFGDGTRLSIL.

The rearrangement uses TRBV12-3 or TRBV12-4 and TRBJ2-7; 7 bases agree with TRBD1. V was pared by 4 bases and J by 7 bases, with 10 bases of the junction left unmatched. CDR3 length: 14 residues. CDR3 amino acids: CASSSWGTGDEQYF. In DNA, the CDR3 is TGTGCCAGCAGTTCCTGGGGTACAGGGGATGAGCAGTACTTC.

This clonotype was seen repeatedly, ten times or more. The chain combines TRBV12-3 or TRBV12-4 with TRBJ2-7; D may be TRBD1 (6 bases). V lost 6 bases and J lost 2, with 17 bases in between. The CDR3 extends over 15 amino acids. The CDR3 nucleotides are TGTGCCAGCAGCCAACGACAGGCGCCCCCCTACGAGCAGTACTTC. As protein: CASSQRQAPPYEQYF.

Details on this clonotype: A much larger clone lies one base from this, so it may be a read error. V gene TRBV6-2 or TRBV6-3 combines with J gene TRBJ1-1; D remains unclear. The germline V gene encodes CDR1 MNHEY and CDR2 SVGEGT. Trimming removed 5 bases at V and 1 base at J, with 14 bases between. The CDR3 spans 15 residues. The chain's CDR3 is CASSENLTPNTEAFF. The CDR3 region has the DNA TGTGCCAGCAGTGAAAACCTGACGCCGAACACTGAAGCTTTCTTT.

This clonotype was seen a few times. This chain joins TRBV29-1 and TRBJ1-2; D may be TRBD1 (6 bases). The CDR3 spans 13 residues. Trimming removed 6 bases from V and 0 bases from J, with 11 bases in between. Germline V CDR1 and CDR2: SQVTM, ANQGSEA. Here the CDR3 reads CSVGTPSNYGYTF. The CDR3 DNA reads as TGCAGCGTCGGGACACCTTCTAACTATGGCTACACCTTC.

This clonotype was counted many times. This chain links TRBV11-2 with TRBJ1-6; perhaps TRBD1 as D (5 bases). The germline V gene encodes CDR1 SGHAT and CDR2 FQNNGV. The CDR3 has 15 amino acids. V shed 0 bases and J shed 9 bases, with 12 bases lying between them. Here the CDR3 DNA reads TGTGCCAGCAGCTTAGAGGCAGGGTATGGTTCACCCCTCCACTTT. Translation: CASSLEAGYGSPLHF.

This chain connects TRBV3-1 to TRBJ1-2; no clear D gene. Germline CDR1 LGHDT, CDR2 YNNKEL (reference sequence). The ends were cut back, 0 bases at V and 4 bases at J, with 15 bases in the middle. There are 16 residues in the CDR3. The CDR3 spells CASSQDRATLGYGYTF. The CDR3 nucleotides are TGTGCCAGCAGCCAAGATCGCGCAACCCTTGGCTATGGCTACACCTTC.

The chain joins TRBV4-1 to TRBJ2-4; D is uncertain. From germline, CDR1 is MGHRA and CDR2 YSYEKL. CDR3 length: 13 residues. V lost 1 base and J 5 bases, leaving 6 bases between the germline ends. The CDR3 DNA reads as TGCGCCAGCAGCCAAGCAAGGGAAAACATTCAGTACTTC. It translates to CASSQARENIQYF.

This clonotype has ten or more counts. The DNA for the CDR3 is TGTGCCAGCAGTGTCAGGGGGCTGGGCACCGGGGAGCTGTTTTTT. As protein: CASSVRGLGTGELFF. The rearrangement uses TRBV12-3 or TRBV12-4 and TRBJ2-2, with 8 bases fitting TRBD1. V lost 5 bases and J lost 4; bases outside the gene matches: 6. The CDR3 sequence is 15 residues long.

The chain has TRBV6-1 and TRBJ2-4, with 10 bases identical to TRBD1. V lost 6 bases and J lost 5; bases outside the gene matches: 1. CDR3 size: 13 residues. Germline V gene data show CDR1 as MNHNS and CDR2 as SASEGT. CDR3 DNA: TGTGCCAGCAGGGGGACAGGGGAAAACATTCAGTACTTC. This sequence encodes CASRGTGENIQYF.